Presented here are 21 T cell receptor beta chains from one specimen sequenced in a study of T cells after somatic rescue of genetic block (TCRdb year 2020). Library creation used the immunoSEQ multiplex PCR assay. TCRdb stores this immuneACCESS table with in-frame sequences only. Part of the clones is absent; in the studies checked, under half of the shortfall reflects unresolved V genes, and no reason is known for the rest. The sample table holds approximately 78,000 clones, of which under 95% were seen once. The ten top clones hold approximately 2.7% of the sample. Specimen: peripheral blood mononuclear cells (PBMCs). The receptors stem from a man aged 30-40 years.

The chain couples TRBV28 to TRBJ2-1; maybe TRBD1 (6 bases). Germline V gene lookup returns CDR1 MDHEN and CDR2 SYDVKM. The germline V and J ends were trimmed by 5 bases and 12 bases, with 17 bases remaining between them. CDR3 length equals 13 residues. CDR3 sequence (DNA): TGTGCCAGCAGTCCCAGGGGTGCAGGAGGGCAGTTCTTC. Translating gives CASSPRGAGGQFF.

The chain couples TRBV6-6 to TRBJ1-1; TRBD1 aligns across 7 bases. V lost 8 bases to trimming and J lost 5 bases; unmatched junction nucleotides: 8. Germline-derived CDR1 and CDR2 are MNHNY and SVGAGI (reference sequence). This CDR3 is built from 13 residues. CDR3 sequence reads: CASFPQGETEAFF. CDR3 nucleotide sequence: TGTGCCAGCTTCCCTCAGGGGGAAACTGAAGCTTTCTTT.

This clone occurred a few times. This chain connects TRBV6-1 to TRBJ1-2; unclear D gene. The CDR3 consists of 13 residues. Trimming removed 7 bases at V and 4 bases at J, with 13 bases between. Germline CDR1 reads MNHNS; CDR2 reads SASEGT. CDR3 sequence reads: CASKATPTYGYTF. The CDR3 region has the DNA TGTGCCAGCAAGGCGACACCTACCTATGGCTACACCTTC.

This chain's CDR3 is CASSLKTSGRQETQYF. The CDR3 coding sequence is TGTGCCAGCAGCTTGAAAACTAGCGGGCGTCAAGAGACCCAGTACTTC. This chain links TRBV5-5 with TRBJ2-5, with 9 nucleotides matching TRBD2. CDR1 is SGHKS and CDR2 is YYEKEE in the germline V gene (reference sequence). The V segment lost 1 base and the J segment 2 bases; nucleotides outside the gene matches: 6. The CDR3 covers 16 residues.

This sequence joins TRBV7-9 and TRBJ2-2, with D possibly being TRBD2 (7 bases). There are 15 residues in the CDR3. V dropped 5 bases and J dropped 6 bases, with 16 bases sitting between them. Germline CDR1 is SEHNR and CDR2 is FQNEAQ (reference sequence). The chain's CDR3 is CASSRGRGIPGELFF. DNA of the CDR3: TGTGCCAGCAGCAGAGGGAGGGGGATCCCCGGGGAGCTGTTTTTT. Supplemented by reference TRBV7-9 and TRBJ2-2, the full variable domain reads DTGVSQNPRHKITKRGQNVTFRCDPISEHNRLYWYRQTLGQGPEFLTYFQNEAQLEKSRLLSDRFSAERPKGSFSTLEIQRTEQGDSAMYLCASSRGRGIPGELFFGEGSRLTVL.

The chain is built from TRBV5-6 and TRBJ2-7; D not certain. Germline V lookup: CDR1 SGHDT, CDR2 YYEEEE. The CDR3 runs 15 residues. V lost 1 base and J 1 base, leaving 12 bases between the germline ends. Written as DNA, the CDR3 is TGTGCCAGCAGCTTGTACTTCGGATCTTCCTACGAGCAGTACTTC. Translating gives CASSLYFGSSYEQYF.

The rearrangement links TRBV7-9 to TRBJ2-2; 9 positions agree with TRBD1. The CDR3 length is 14 residues. Trimming cost V 5 bases and J 4 bases; bases outside gene matches: 2. The germline V gene encodes CDR1 SEHNR and CDR2 FQNEAQ (reference sequence). The CDR3 DNA is TGTGCCAGCAGCCGGACAGGGGCCACCGGGGAGCTGTTTTTT. Translated, it gives CASSRTGATGELFF.

This clone was seen more than once but under ten times. V and J are TRBV7-8 and TRBJ1-1, with 8 bases lining up with TRBD1. Per germline, CDR1 SGHVS and CDR2 FQNEAQ. V shed 1 base and J 5 bases; nucleotides not matched to a gene: 3. The CDR3 has 14 residues. This chain's CDR3 is CASSLDRGETEAFF. CDR3 nucleotide sequence: TGTGCCAGCAGCTTAGACAGGGGGGAAACTGAAGCTTTCTTT. The whole variable domain, remainder taken from reference TRBV7-8 and TRBJ1-1, is GAGVSQSPRYKVAKRGQDVALRCDPISGHVSLFWYQQALGQGPEFLTYFQNEAQLDKSGLPSDRFFAERPEGSVSTLKIQRTQQEDSAVYLCASSLDRGETEAFFGQGTRLTVV.

The chain combines TRBV6-1 with TRBJ1-6; 7 bases fit TRBD1. Trimming cost V 1 base and J 6 bases; bases outside gene matches: 21. The CDR3 is 21 residues long. Germline V gene lookup returns CDR1 MNHNS and CDR2 SASEGT. The CDR3 DNA is TGTGCCAGCAGTGAAGGAGGGAGGTATGAAGTAACAGGGGCGTTTAATTCACCCCTCCACTTT. Amino acid sequence: CASSEGGRYEVTGAFNSPLHF.

The chain couples TRBV5-4 to TRBJ2-3; unclear D gene. Germline values: CDR1 SGHNT, CDR2 YYREEE (reference sequence). Trimming took off 0 bases at V and 6 bases at J, with 20 bases between the two ends. This CDR3 is 17 amino acids long. This CDR3 reads CASSLDPTQATLDTQYF. Written as DNA, the CDR3 is TGTGCCAGCAGCTTGGACCCGACTCAGGCTACGTTGGATACGCAGTATTTT. The whole variable domain, filled in from reference TRBV5-4 and TRBJ2-3, reads ETGVTQSPTHLIKTRGQQVTLRCSSQSGHNTVSWYQQALGQGPQFIFQYYREEENGRGNFPPRFSGLQFPNYSSELNVNALELDDSALYLCASSLDPTQATLDTQYFGPGTRLTVL.

The chain couples TRBV30 to TRBJ2-3; D perhaps matches TRBD2 (6 bases). Trimming cost V 3 bases and J 2 bases, with 12 bases left between them. In germline, CDR1 is GTSNPN, CDR2 SVGIG (reference sequence). The length of the CDR3 is 14 residues. CDR3 region: CAWSSAGSTDTQYF. The CDR3 DNA is TGTGCCTGGAGCTCGGCGGGGTCCACAGATACGCAGTATTTT.

The gene calls are TRBV6-5 and TRBJ1-1; D unclear. V gave up 6 bases and J gave up 7 bases, with 12 bases separating them. Per the germline V gene, CDR1 is MNHEY and CDR2 is SVGAGI. The length of the CDR3 is 12 residues. Here the CDR3 DNA reads TGTGCCAGCAGCCCGAACGGCGGTGAAGCTTTCTTT. This encodes CASSPNGGEAFF.

The chain links TRBV19 to TRBJ1-5; 7 bases map to TRBD1. The CDR3 has 14 amino acids. CDR1 and CDR2 (germline): LNHDA, SQIVND (reference sequence). V dropped 4 bases and J dropped 7; count of bases not matched to a gene: 7. Here the CDR3 reads CASSTAGGQQPQHF. CDR3 nucleotide sequence: TGTGCCAGTAGTACCGCAGGGGGGCAACAGCCCCAGCATTTT.

This clone came up once. This chain connects TRBV19 to TRBJ1-2; TRBD1 matches at 8 bases. J gave up 4 bases and V 4 bases, and 2 bases lay outside the gene matches. Germline V gene lookup returns CDR1 LNHDA and CDR2 SQIVND (reference sequence). The CDR3 is made up of 13 amino acids. For the CDR3, the DNA is TGTGCCAGTAGTACCGGACAGGGCTATGGCTACACCTTC. Its translation: CASSTGQGYGYTF.

The V and J genes are TRBV5-4 and TRBJ2-1; D possibly corresponds to TRBD1 (5 bases). There are 13 residues in the CDR3. Germline CDR1 is SGHNT and CDR2 is YYREEE (reference sequence). Trimming took 4 bases from V and 3 from J, leaving 8 bases between them. CDR3 in DNA: TGTGCCAGCAGCGCCGACAGCTACAATGAGCAGTTCTTC. This translates into CASSADSYNEQFF.

V gene TRBV27 combines with J gene TRBJ2-3, with 9 bases aligning to TRBD2. The CDR3 is made up of 17 amino acids. Looked up from germline, CDR1 is MNHEY and CDR2 is SMNVEV (reference sequence). With V trimmed by 6 bases and J by 2 bases, 12 bases remained unmatched. The CDR3, as DNA: TGTGCCAGCAGCCGGTGGGCTAGCGGGAAGTCCACAGATACGCAGTATTTT. This translates into CASSRWASGKSTDTQYF.

This chain links TRBV13 with TRBJ2-5; D perhaps matches TRBD1 (5 bases). V was pared by 4 bases and J by 2 bases, with 20 bases between. This CDR3 is 17 amino acids long. CDR1 is PRHDT and CDR2 is FYEKMQ in the germline V gene (reference sequence). The CDR3 nucleotides are TGTGCCAGCAGCTCGAGAGGTTTGGGGCGCGCACAAGAGACCCAGTACTTC. Translated: CASSSRGLGRAQETQYF.

The chain has TRBV27 and TRBJ2-1, with 9 nucleotides matching TRBD1. CDR3 length: 13 amino acids. V was clipped by 4 bases and J by 6 bases; unmatched bases: 1. Germline CDR1 is MNHEY and CDR2 is SMNVEV (reference sequence). The chain's CDR3 is CASSSQGANEQFF. As DNA, the CDR3 is TGTGCCAGCAGTTCACAGGGGGCCAATGAGCAGTTCTTC.

The chain has TRBV18 and TRBJ2-1, with a weak D call TRBD2 (6 bases). V was shortened by 6 bases and J by 0 bases, with 12 bases between the two germline ends. The germline V gene encodes CDR1 KGHSH and CDR2 LQKENI. CDR3 length: 15 residues. The CDR3 DNA sequence: TGTGCCAGCTCTCCGGACGGGAGCTCCTACAATGAGCAGTTCTTC. It is translated as CASSPDGSSYNEQFF.

This chain connects TRBV10-1 to TRBJ2-1; D is unresolved. With 6 bases removed from V and 3 bases from J, the gap between germline ends came to 21 bases. CDR3 length equals 17 residues. The germline V gene encodes CDR1 WNHNN and CDR2 SYGVQD (reference sequence). CDR3 residues: CASSYGRGQPLYNEQFF. CDR3 sequence (DNA): TGCGCCAGCAGCTATGGACGCGGTCAGCCTCTCTACAATGAGCAGTTCTTC.

This sequence joins TRBV9 and TRBJ1-5; tentatively, D is TRBD1 (6 bases). This CDR3 comprises 16 residues. From germline, CDR1 is SGDLS and CDR2 YYNGEE. Trimming pared 6 bases from V and 2 bases from J, leaving 18 bases between. The CDR3 DNA is TGTGCCAGCAATTCAGGGGAACTTGGGGGCAATCAGCCCCAGCATTTT. As protein: CASNSGELGGNQPQHF.